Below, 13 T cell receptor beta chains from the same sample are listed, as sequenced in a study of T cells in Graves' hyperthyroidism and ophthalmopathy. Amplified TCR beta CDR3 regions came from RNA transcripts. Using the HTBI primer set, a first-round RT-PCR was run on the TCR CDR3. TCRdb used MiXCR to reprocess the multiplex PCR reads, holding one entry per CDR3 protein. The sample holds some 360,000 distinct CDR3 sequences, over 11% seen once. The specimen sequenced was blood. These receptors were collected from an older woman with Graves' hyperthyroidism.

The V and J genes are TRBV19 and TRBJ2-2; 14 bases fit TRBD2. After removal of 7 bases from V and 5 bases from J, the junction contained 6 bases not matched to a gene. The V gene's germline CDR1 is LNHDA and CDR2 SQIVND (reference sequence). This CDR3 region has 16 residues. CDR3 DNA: TGTGCCAGTATCGGGACTAGCGGGAGCGGAACCGGGGAGCTGTTTTTT. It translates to CASIGTSGSGTGELFF. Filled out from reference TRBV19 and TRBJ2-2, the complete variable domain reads DGGITQSPKYLFRKEGQNVTLSCEQNLNHDAMYWYRQDPGQGLRLIYYSQIVNDFQKGDIAEGYSVSREKKESFPLTVTSAQKNPTAFYLCASIGTSGSGTGELFFGEGSRLTVL.

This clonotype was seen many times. CDR3 coding DNA: TGTGCCAGCAGTGAGATACTTCGGCAGAACTACGAGCAGTACTTC. It is translated as CASSEILRQNYEQYF. The rearrangement links TRBV6-1 to TRBJ2-7; no clear D gene. This CDR3 spans 15 amino acids. The V end was cut by 3 bases, the J end by 3 bases, with 15 bases between. CDR1 and CDR2 (germline): MNHNS, SASEGT.

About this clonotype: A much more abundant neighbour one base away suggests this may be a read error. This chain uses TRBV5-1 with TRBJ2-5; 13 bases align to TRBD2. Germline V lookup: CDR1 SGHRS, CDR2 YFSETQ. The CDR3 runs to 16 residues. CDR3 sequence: CASSSRLAGGGETQHF. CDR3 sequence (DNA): TGCGCCAGCAGCTCCCGACTAGCGGGAGGCGGAGAGACCCAGCACTTC.

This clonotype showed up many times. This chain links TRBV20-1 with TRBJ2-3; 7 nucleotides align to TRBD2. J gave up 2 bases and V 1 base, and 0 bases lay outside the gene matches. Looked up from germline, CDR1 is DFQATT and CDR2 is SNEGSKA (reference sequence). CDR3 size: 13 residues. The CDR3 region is CSARGLATDTQYF. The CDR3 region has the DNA TGCAGTGCTAGAGGACTAGCCACAGATACGCAGTATTTT.

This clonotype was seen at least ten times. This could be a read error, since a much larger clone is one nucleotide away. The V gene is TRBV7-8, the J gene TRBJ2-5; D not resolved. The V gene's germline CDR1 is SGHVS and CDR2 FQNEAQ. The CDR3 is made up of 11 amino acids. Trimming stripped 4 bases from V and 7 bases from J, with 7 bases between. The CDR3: CASSSTGTQYF. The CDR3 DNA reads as TGTGCCAGCAGCTCCACGGGGACCCAGTACTTC.

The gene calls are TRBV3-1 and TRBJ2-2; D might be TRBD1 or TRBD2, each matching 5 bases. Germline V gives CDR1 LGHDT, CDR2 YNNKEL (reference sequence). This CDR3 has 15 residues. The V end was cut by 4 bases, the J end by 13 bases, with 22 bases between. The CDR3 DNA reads TGTGCCAGCAGCCCCCCACCCTCCGGGACGGATGTGCTGTTTTTT. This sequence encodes CASSPPPSGTDVLFF. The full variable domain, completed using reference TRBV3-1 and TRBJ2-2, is DTAVSQTPKYLVTQMGNDKSIKCEQNLGHDTMYWYKQDSKKFLKIMFSYNNKELIINETVPNRFSPKSPDKAHLNLHINSLELGDSAVYFCASSPPPSGTDVLFFGEGSRLTVL.

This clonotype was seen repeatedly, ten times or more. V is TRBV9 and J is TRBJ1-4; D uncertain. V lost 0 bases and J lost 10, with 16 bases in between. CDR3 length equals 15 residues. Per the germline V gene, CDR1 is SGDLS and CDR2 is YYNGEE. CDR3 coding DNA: TGTGCCAGCAGCGTAGAGAAGGAGGGATCGGGAAAACTGTTTTTT. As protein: CASSVEKEGSGKLFF.

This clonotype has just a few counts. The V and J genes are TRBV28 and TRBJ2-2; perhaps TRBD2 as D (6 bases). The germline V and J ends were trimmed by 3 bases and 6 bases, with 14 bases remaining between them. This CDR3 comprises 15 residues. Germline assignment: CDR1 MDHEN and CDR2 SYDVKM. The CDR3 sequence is CASSFGGAGSGELFF. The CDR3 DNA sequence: TGTGCCAGCAGTTTTGGCGGGGCGGGGTCCGGGGAGCTGTTTTTT.

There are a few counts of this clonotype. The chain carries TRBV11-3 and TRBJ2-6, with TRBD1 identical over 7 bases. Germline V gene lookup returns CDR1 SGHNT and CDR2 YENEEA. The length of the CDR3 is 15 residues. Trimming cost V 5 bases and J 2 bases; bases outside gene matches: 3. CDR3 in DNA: TGTGCCAGCAGCAAGCAGGGGGCTGGGGCCAACGTCCTGACTTTC. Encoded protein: CASSKQGAGANVLTF.

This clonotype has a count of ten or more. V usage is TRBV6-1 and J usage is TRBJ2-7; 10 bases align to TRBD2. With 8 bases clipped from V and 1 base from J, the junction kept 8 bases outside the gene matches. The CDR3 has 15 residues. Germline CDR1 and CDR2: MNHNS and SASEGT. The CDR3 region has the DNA TGTGCCAGCGAGCCTAGCGGGAGTGATTCCTACGAGCAGTACTTC. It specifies CASEPSGSDSYEQYF.

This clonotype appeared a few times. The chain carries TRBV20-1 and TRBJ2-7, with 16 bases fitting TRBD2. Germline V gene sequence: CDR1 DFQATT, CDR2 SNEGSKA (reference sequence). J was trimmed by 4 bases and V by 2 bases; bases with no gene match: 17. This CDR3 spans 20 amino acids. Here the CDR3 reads CSARPGGPGLAGGTAYEQYF. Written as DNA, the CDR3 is TGCAGTGCTAGACCTGGGGGTCCGGGACTAGCGGGAGGGACGGCGTACGAGCAGTACTTC.

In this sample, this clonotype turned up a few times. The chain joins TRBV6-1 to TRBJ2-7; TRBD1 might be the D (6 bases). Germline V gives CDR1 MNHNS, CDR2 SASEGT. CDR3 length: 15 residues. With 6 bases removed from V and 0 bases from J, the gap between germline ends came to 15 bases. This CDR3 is CASRSGHSSSYEQYF. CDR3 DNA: TGTGCCAGCAGGTCGGGACATTCGAGCTCCTACGAGCAGTACTTC.

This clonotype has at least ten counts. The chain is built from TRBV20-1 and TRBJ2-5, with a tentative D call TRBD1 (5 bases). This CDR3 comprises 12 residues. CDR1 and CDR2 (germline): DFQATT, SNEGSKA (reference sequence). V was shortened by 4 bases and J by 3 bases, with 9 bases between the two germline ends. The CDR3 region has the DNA TGCAGTGCTATAGAACAGGAAGAGACCCAGTACTTC. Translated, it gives CSAIEQEETQYF.